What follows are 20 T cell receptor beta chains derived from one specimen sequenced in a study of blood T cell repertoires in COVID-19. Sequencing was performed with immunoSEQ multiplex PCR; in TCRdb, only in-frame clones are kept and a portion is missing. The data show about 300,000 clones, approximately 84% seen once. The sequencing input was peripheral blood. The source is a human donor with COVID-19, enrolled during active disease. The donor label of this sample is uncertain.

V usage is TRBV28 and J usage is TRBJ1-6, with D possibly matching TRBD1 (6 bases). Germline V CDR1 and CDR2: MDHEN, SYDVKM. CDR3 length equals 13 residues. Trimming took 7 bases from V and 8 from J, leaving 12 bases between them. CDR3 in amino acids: CASKAGDYSPLHF. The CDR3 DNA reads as TGTGCCAGCAAGGCAGGGGATTATTCACCCCTCCACTTT.

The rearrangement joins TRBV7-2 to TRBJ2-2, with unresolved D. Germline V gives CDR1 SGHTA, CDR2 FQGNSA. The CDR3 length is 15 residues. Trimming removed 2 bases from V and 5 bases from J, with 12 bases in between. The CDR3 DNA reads TGTGCCAGCAGCTTACTGCACAGCTCAACCGGGGAGCTGTTTTTT. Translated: CASSLLHSSTGELFF.

The CDR3 is CASSPARGSKNIQYF. Written as DNA, the CDR3 is TGTGCCAGCAGCCCGGCTCGGGGGTCCAAAAACATTCAGTACTTC. The chain joins TRBV5-6 to TRBJ2-4; maybe TRBD2 (6 bases). V lost 4 bases and J 2 bases, leaving 13 bases between the germline ends. Germline V lookup: CDR1 SGHDT, CDR2 YYEEEE. CDR3 length: 15 amino acids.

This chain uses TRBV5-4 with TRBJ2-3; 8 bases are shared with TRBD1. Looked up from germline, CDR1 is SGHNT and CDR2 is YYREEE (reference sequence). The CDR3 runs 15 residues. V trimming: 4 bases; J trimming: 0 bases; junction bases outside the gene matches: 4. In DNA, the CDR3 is TGTGCCAGCAGCGGACAGGGAGCTAGCACAGATACGCAGTATTTT. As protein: CASSGQGASTDTQYF.

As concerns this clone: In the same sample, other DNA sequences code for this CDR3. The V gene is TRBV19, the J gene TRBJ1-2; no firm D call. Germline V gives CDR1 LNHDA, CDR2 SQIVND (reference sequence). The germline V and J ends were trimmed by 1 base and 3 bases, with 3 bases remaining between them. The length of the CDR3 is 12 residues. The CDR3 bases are TGTGCCAGTAGTATAGGAGACTATGGCTACACCTTC. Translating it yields CASSIGDYGYTF.

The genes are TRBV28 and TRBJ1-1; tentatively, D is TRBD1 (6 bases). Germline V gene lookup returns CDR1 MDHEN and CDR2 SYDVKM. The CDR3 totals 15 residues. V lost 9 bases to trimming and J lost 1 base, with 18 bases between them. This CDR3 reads CARAIITGRNTEAFF. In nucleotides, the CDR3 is TGTGCCAGGGCCATTATCACAGGGCGGAACACTGAAGCTTTCTTT.

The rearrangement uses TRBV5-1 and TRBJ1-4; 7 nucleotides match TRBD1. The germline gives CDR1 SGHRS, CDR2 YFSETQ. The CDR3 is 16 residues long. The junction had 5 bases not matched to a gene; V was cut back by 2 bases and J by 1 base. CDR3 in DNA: TGCGCCAGCAGCTTAAGAGGGGGCTTAACTAATGAAAAACTGTTTTTT. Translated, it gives CASSLRGGLTNEKLFF.

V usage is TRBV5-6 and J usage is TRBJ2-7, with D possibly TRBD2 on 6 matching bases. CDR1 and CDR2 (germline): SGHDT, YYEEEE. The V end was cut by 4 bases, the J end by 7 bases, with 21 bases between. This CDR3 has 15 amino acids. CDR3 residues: CASSQGGPGLREQYF. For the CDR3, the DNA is TGTGCCAGCAGCCAGGGAGGTCCCGGGTTGCGGGAGCAGTACTTC. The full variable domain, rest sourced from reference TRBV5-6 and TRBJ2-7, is DAGVTQSPTHLIKTRGQQVTLRCSPKSGHDTVSWYQQALGQGPQFIFQYYEEEERQRGNFPDRFSGHQFPNYSSELNVNALLLGDSALYLCASSQGGPGLREQYFGPGTRLTVT.

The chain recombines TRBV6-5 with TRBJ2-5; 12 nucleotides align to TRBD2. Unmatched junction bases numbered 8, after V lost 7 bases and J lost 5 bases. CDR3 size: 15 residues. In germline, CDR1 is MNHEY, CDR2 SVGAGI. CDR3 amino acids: CASISGLAGMETQYF. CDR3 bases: TGTGCCAGCATCAGCGGACTAGCGGGAATGGAGACCCAGTACTTC.

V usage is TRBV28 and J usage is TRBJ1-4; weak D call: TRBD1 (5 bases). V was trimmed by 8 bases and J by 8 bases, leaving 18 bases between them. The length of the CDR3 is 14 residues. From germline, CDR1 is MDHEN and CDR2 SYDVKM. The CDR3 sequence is CASSAGPMSEKLFF. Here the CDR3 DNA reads TGTGCCAGCTCGGCGGGGCCCATGAGCGAAAAACTGTTTTTT. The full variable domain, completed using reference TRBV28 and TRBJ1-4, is DVKVTQSSRYLVKRTGEKVFLECVQDMDHENMFWYRQDPGLGLRLIYFSYDVKMKEKGDIPEGYSVSREKKERFSLILESASTNQTSMYLCASSAGPMSEKLFFGSGTQLSVL.

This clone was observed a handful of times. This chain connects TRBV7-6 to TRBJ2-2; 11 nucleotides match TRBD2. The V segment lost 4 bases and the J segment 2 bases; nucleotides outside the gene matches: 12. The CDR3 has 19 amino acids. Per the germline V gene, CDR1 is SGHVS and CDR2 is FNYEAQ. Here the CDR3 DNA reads TGTGCCAGCAGCTCCCGACCAGGGACTAGCGGCATCAACACCGGGGAGCTGTTTTTT. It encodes CASSSRPGTSGINTGELFF.

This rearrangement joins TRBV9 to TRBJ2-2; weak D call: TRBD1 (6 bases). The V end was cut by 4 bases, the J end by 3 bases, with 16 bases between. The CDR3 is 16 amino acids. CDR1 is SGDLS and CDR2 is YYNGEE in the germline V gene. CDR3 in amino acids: CASSPDGGVDTGELFF. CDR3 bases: TGTGCCAGCAGCCCAGATGGGGGCGTTGACACCGGGGAGCTGTTTTTT.

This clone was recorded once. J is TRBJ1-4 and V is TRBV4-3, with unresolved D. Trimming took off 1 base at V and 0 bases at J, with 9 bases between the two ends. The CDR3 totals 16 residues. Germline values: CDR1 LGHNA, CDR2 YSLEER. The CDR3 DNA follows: TGCGCCAGCAGCCAAGCCGGAGCAGCAACTAATGAAAAACTGTTTTTT. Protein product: CASSQAGAATNEKLFF.

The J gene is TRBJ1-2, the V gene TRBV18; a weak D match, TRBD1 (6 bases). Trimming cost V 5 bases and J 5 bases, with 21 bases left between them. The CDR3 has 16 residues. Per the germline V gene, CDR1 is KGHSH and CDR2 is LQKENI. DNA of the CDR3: TGTGCCAGCTCATCAGGGGTCGATACTACTGGGTATGGCTACACCTTC. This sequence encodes CASSSGVDTTGYGYTF.

CDR3 in amino acids: CASSYVDNMNTEAFF. The CDR3 DNA reads TGTGCCAGCAGTTACGTGGACAACATGAACACTGAAGCTTTCTTT. The chain joins TRBV6-5 to TRBJ1-1; the D gene is possibly TRBD1 (5 bases). The V end was cut by 2 bases, the J end by 0 bases, with 10 bases between. This CDR3 is 15 amino acids long. Looked up from germline, CDR1 is MNHEY and CDR2 is SVGAGI.

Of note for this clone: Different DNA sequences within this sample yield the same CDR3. The CDR3 region has the DNA TGTGCCAGCAGCCCTTCACGGGGAAGCTACAATGAGCAGTTCTTC. Amino acids: CASSPSRGSYNEQFF. The rearrangement links TRBV3-1 (or the pseudogene TRBV3-2) to TRBJ2-1, with TRBD2 as a possible D gene (5 bases). Trimming shortened V by 4 bases and J by 3 bases, and 13 bases separated the two germline ends. The CDR3 runs to 15 residues. Germline V gene sequence: CDR1 LGHDT, CDR2 YNNKEL (reference sequence).

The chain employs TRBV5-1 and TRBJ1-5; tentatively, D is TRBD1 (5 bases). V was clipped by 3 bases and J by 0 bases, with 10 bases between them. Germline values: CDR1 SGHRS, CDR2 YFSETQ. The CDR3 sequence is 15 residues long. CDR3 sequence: CASSWGDDSNQPQHF. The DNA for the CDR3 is TGCGCCAGCAGCTGGGGGGACGATAGCAATCAGCCCCAGCATTTT.

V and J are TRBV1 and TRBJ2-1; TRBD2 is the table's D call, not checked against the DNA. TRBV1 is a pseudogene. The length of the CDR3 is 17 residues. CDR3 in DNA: TGCACCAGCAGCCAAGAGAAGTCGGGAGGGCCAATCAATGAGCAGTTCTTC. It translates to CTSSQEKSGGPINEQFF.

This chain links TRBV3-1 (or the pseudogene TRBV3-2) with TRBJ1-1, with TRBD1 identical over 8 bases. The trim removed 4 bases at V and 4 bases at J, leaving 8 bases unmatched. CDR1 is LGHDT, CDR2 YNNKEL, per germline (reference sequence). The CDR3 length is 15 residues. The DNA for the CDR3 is TGTGCCAGCAGCCTAATGGGACAGGCGAGCACTGAAGCTTTCTTT. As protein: CASSLMGQASTEAFF.

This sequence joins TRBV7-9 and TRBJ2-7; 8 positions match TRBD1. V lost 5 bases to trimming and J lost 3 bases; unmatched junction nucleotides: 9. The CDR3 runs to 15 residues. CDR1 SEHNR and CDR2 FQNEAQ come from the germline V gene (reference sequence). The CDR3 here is CASSDLRGTGYEQYF. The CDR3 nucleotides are TGTGCCAGCAGCGATCTGAGGGGGACAGGCTACGAGCAGTACTTC.